This T cell receptor beta chain was recovered during a study of blood T cell repertoires in COVID-19. Study summary: Specimens from acute and convalescent COVID-19 originated in the United States, Italy and Spain. Sources were T cells, B-cell-depleted T cells, or PBMCs; the material itself was cDNA or gDNA.

This CDR3 region has 16 residues. The germline V gene has CDR1 SGHTS and CDR2 YDEGEE. V lost 4 bases and J lost 0; bases outside the gene matches: 6. As processed by the authors: For nucleated cells, counts were estimated from reference gene primer amplification. Sequenced by immunoSEQ multiplex PCR; TCRdb stores in-frame clones only, minus some. D and trimming were read from the DNA, whereas the V and J calls and clone size are those reported in that table. The sample yields about 100,000 clones, 90% to 95% seen once. Material: peripheral blood. This TCR derives from a man aged 45-60 years with active COVID-19. V is TRBV5-8 and J is TRBJ1-1; TRBD1 agrees at 10 bases. The CDR3 spells CASSVDRGLMNTEAFF. The CDR3 DNA follows: TGTGCCAGCAGCGTAGACAGGGGGCTTATGAACACTGAAGCTTTCTTT.